This T cell receptor (beta chain) was profiled in a study of blood T cells in healthy people across ages. At the level of the study: About one barcoded beta molecule per two T cells was the capture yield of template switching. Broader study findings: Leaving the PBMCs unsorted stopped any conclusive comparison of naive versus antigen-experienced cells. It was found that TCR beta diversity correlated strongly with the percentage of naive T cells.

This clonotype was observed a handful of times. Its matching antigen is unknown. With a J-beta primer mix and a sample-barcoded 5' primer, a second PCR ran 7 to 11 cycles. One entry per CDR3 protein, called by TCRdb with MiXCR from the 5' RACE reads. In the table there are around 1.5 million distinct CDR3 sequences, 42% of which are singletons. The CDR3 length is 16 residues. CDR1 and CDR2 (germline): SEHNR, FQNEAQ (reference sequence). V lost 5 bases and J 0 bases, leaving 14 bases between the germline ends. Isolated PBMCs totaled at least 6.5 million in each sample. This chain uses TRBV7-9 with TRBJ2-4; possibly TRBD2 for D (6 bases). The TCR was taken from a woman between 18 and 29 years old in good health. The sample comprised blood. CDR3 sequence: CASSAGQGLAKNIQYF. CDR3 bases: TGTGCCAGCAGCGCGGGGCAGGGTCTAGCCAAAAACATTCAGTACTTC.